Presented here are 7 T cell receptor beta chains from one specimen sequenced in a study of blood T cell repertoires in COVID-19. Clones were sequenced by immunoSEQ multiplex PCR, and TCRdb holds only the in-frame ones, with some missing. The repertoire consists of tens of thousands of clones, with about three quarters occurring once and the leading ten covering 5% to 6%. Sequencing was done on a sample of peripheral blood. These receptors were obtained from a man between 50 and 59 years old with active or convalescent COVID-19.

The CDR3: CASSLGPGRSYEQYF. The CDR3 DNA reads TGTGCCAGCAGCTTGGGCCCAGGGAGGTCCTACGAGCAGTACTTC. The chain couples TRBV5-6 to TRBJ2-7; D might be TRBD2 (6 bases). The CDR3 consists of 15 residues. Per germline, CDR1 SGHDT and CDR2 YYEEEE. V was clipped by 0 bases and J by 1 base, with 11 bases between them.

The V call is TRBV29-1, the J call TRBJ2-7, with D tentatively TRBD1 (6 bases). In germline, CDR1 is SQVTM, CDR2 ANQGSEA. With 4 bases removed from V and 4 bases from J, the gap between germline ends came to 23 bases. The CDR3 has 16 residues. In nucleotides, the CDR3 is TGCAGCGTTGGGAAAGAGGGGACACGGAACGCTTACGAGCAGTACTTC. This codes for CSVGKEGTRNAYEQYF.

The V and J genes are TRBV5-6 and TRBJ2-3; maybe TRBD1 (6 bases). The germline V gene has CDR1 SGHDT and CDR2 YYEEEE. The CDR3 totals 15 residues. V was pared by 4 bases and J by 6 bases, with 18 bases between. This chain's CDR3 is CASSPSPGQGDTQYF. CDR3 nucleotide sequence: TGTGCCAGCAGCCCGAGCCCGGGTCAGGGGGATACGCAGTATTTT.

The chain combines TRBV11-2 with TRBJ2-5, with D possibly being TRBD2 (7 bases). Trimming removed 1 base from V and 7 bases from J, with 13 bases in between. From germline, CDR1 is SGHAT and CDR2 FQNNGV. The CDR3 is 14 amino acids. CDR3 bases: TGTGCCAGCAGCTTAGTTGGGGGGGCTGGGACCCAGTACTTC. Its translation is CASSLVGGAGTQYF.

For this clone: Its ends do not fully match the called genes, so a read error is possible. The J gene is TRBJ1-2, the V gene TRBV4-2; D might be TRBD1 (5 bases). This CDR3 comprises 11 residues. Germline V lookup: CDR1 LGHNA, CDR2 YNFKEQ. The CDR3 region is CASSQGAGVDF. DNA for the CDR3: TGTGCCAGCAGCCAAGGGGCGGGGGTAGACTTC.

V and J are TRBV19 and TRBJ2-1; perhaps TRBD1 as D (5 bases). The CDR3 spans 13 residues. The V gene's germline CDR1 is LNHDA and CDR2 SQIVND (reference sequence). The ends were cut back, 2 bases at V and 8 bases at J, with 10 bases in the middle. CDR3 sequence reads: CASSISRAHEQFF. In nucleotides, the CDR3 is TGTGCCAGTAGTATATCCAGGGCCCATGAGCAGTTCTTC.

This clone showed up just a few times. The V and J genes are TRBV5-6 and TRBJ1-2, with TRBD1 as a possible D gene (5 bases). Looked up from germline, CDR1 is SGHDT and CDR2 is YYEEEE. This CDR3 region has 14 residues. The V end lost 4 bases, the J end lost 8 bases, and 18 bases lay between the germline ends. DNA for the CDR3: TGTGCCAGCAGCACCGGGACTTTTGGGAAGGGCTACACCTTC. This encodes CASSTGTFGKGYTF.